Listed below are T cell receptor beta chains from one sample, sequenced in a study of Ad26.COV2.S vaccination and SARS-CoV-2 variants. Data came from immunoSEQ multiplex PCR; TCRdb stores just in-frame clones and leaves some out. The data show 440,000 or so clones, with 89% seen just once and approximately 1.7% held by the top ten. The sample was peripheral blood, taken in a trial of Ad26.COV2.S vaccine versus placebo. Receptors originate from a person aged 18-65 years who received the Ad26.COV2.S COVID-19 vaccine or a placebo. The CDR3 runs from the conserved cysteine through the conserved F or W. D genes are given only for firm matches. Not all rows give a size; the values are once, few, many and, for expanded clones, a class.

>-|TRBV30|-|TRBJ1-6
CAWSVGPFGSPLHF
TGTGCCTGGAGTGTGGGTCCGTTCGGATCACCCCTCCACTTT
>-|TRBV9|-|TRBJ2-1
CASSVGHYNEQFF
TGTGCCAGCAGCGTCGGTCATTACAATGAGCAGTTCTTC
>-|TRBV28|-|TRBJ2-7
CASSLPGTTAYEQYF
TGTGCCAGCAGTTTACCTGGGACAACCGCCTACGAGCAGTACTTC
>-|TRBV5-6|-|TRBJ1-2
CASSLAAGIYGYTF
TGTGCCAGCAGCTTGGCCGCGGGTATCTATGGCTACACCTTC
>-|TRBV14|-|TRBJ2-5
CASSQGQRIRQETQYF
TGTGCCAGCAGCCAAGGGCAGCGAATCCGACAAGAGACCCAGTACTTC
>-|TRBV9|TRBD1|TRBJ1-2
CASSATPGTGARGYTF
TGTGCCAGCAGCGCAACTCCCGGGACAGGGGCGCGTGGCTACACCTTC
>-|TRBV12-3/TRBV12-4|-|TRBJ2-3
CASSLDTQYF
TGTGCCAGCAGTCTAGATACGCAGTATTTT
>-|TRBV20-1|-|TRBJ2-5
CSARDWETQYF
TGCAGTGCTAGGGACTGGGAGACCCAGTACTTC
>-|TRBV4-1|-|TRBJ2-1
CASSQESGPSYNEQFF
TGCGCCAGCAGCCAAGAGTCGGGACCATCTTACAATGAGCAGTTCTTC
>few|TRBV5-1|TRBD1|TRBJ2-7
CASSLVDRVSEQYF
TGCGCCAGCAGCTTGGTAGACAGGGTGAGCGAGCAGTACTTC
>-|TRBV5-1|-|TRBJ1-2
CASSLVGGYGYTF
TGCGCCAGCAGCTTGGTCGGGGGCTATGGCTACACCTTC
>-|TRBV19|TRBD2|TRBJ2-6
CASSARTSGTGANVLTF
TGTGCCAGTAGTGCCCGGACTAGCGGTACTGGGGCCAACGTCCTGACTTTC
>-|TRBV7-2|TRBD2|TRBJ2-3
CASRTSGGTDTQYF
TGTGCCAGCCGGACTAGCGGGGGGACAGATACGCAGTATTTT
>few|TRBV19|-|TRBJ1-6
CASRAPPGSPLHF
TGTGCCAGTAGGGCGCCACCGGGTTCACCCCTCCACTTT
>-|TRBV7-9|-|TRBJ2-5
CASSSWDRETQYF
TGTGCCAGCAGCTCGTGGGACCGAGAGACCCAGTACTTC
>-|TRBV6-5|TRBD2|TRBJ2-3
CASSYAGGRDTQYF
TGTGCCAGCAGTTACGCGGGGGGGCGAGATACGCAGTATTTT
>-|TRBV7-9|-|TRBJ2-5
CASSLGQSYQETQYF
TGTGCCAGCAGCTTAGGTCAGAGTTACCAAGAGACCCAGTACTTC
>-|TRBV6-5|-|TRBJ2-1
CASTPRGLEQFF
TGTGCCAGCACTCCTCGGGGGTTGGAGCAGTTCTTC
>-|TRBV14|-|TRBJ1-2
CASSQDARLGGYTF
TGTGCCAGCAGCCAAGATGCCAGGCTCGGTGGCTACACCTTC
>few|TRBV5-1|-|TRBJ1-5
CASSLAGNSNQPQHF
TGCGCCAGCAGCTTGGCTGGGAATAGCAATCAGCCCCAGCATTTT
>-|TRBV27|TRBD1|TRBJ2-4
CASSRSGDSLETLAKNIQYF
TGTGCCAGCAGCCGATCCGGGGACAGCCTGGAAACCCTAGCCAAAAACATTCAGTACTTC
>-|TRBV6-5|TRBD1|TRBJ2-1
CASSKSQGVAGEQFF
TGTGCCAGCTCTAAATCACAGGGGGTGGCGGGAGAGCAGTTCTTC
>-|TRBV3-1/TRBV3-2|-|TRBJ1-2
CASSQDQGGYGYTF
TGTGCCAGCAGCCAAGATCAAGGGGGCTATGGCTACACCTTC
>-|TRBV15|TRBD1|TRBJ1-1
CATRTWDSWNTEAFF
TGTGCCACCAGGACCTGGGACAGCTGGAACACTGAAGCTTTCTTT
>-|TRBV5-1|-|TRBJ2-7
CASSLQGFPYEQYF
TGCGCCAGCAGCTTACAGGGTTTCCCCTACGAGCAGTACTTC
>-|TRBV4-3|TRBD2|TRBJ2-3
CASSQGPGLGAYTQYF
TGCGCCAGCAGCCAAGGCCCGGGACTAGGCGCTTATACGCAGTATTTT
>-|TRBV3-1/TRBV3-2|-|TRBJ2-5
CASSQVTGQQYF
TGTGCCAGCAGCCAAGTTACAGGACAGCAGTACTTC
>-|TRBV27|-|TRBJ1-2
CASSLSHYHGYTF
TGTGCCAGCAGTTTATCCCACTATCATGGCTACACCTTC
>-|TRBV19|-|TRBJ2-5
CASSKEQFGTQYF
TGTGCCAGTAGTAAAGAGCAGTTCGGGACCCAGTACTTC
>once|TRBV30|TRBD1|TRBJ2-7
CASGTGFGEQYF
TGTGCCTCCGGGACAGGGTTCGGCGAGCAGTACTTC
>-|TRBV6-5|TRBD1|TRBJ1-6
CASSYSATGGNSPLHF
TGTGCCAGCAGTTACTCGGCGACAGGGGGGAATTCACCCCTCCACTTT
>-|TRBV6-6|-|TRBJ1-1
CASSPWAGDLMNTEAFF
TGTGCCAGCAGTCCCTGGGCTGGGGACCTCATGAACACTGAAGCTTTCTTT
>once|TRBV11-2|TRBD2|TRBJ2-2
CASSVRLAGHTGELFF
TGTGCCAGTTCCGTCCGACTAGCGGGACACACCGGGGAGCTGTTTTTT
>-|TRBV7-2|-|TRBJ1-1
CASSPGGVNTEAFF
TGTGCCAGCAGCCCGGGGGGCGTGAACACTGAAGCTTTCTTT
>-|TRBV6-5|TRBD1|TRBJ1-4
CASSYGTTGSVGKLFF
TGTGCCAGCAGTTACGGGACGACAGGGAGTGTGGGAAAACTGTTTTTT
>-|TRBV7-8|-|TRBJ2-3
CASSLGRGANTDTQYF
TGTGCCAGCAGCTTGGGCCGAGGGGCTAACACAGATACGCAGTATTTT
>-|TRBV6-6|TRBD1|TRBJ2-1
CASSGDRGRTYNEQFF
TGTGCCAGCAGTGGAGACAGGGGACGCACCTACAATGAGCAGTTCTTC
>-|TRBV5-4|TRBD2|TRBJ2-3
CASSSGTSRPGTQYF
TGTGCCAGCAGTTCCGGGACTAGCAGGCCGGGCACGCAGTATTTT
>-|TRBV7-2|-|TRBJ2-1
CASSFDRNPNEQFF
TGTGCCAGCAGCTTTGACAGAAACCCCAATGAGCAGTTCTTC
>-|TRBV28|-|TRBJ1-4
CASILRQETNEKLFF
TGTGCCAGCATACTCCGACAGGAAACTAATGAAAAACTGTTTTTT
>-|TRBV29-1|-|TRBJ1-2
CSVGFRGSGANYGYTF
TGCAGCGTTGGGTTTCGGGGATCGGGCGCCAACTATGGCTACACCTTC
>-|TRBV28|-|TRBJ2-7
CASTPGLPYEQYF
TGTGCCAGCACCCCGGGGCTTCCCTACGAGCAGTACTTC
>-|TRBV5-4|TRBD1|TRBJ2-3
CASSKPGQITDTQYF
TGTGCCAGCAGTAAACCGGGACAGATCACAGATACGCAGTATTTT
>-|TRBV10-3|TRBD2|TRBJ2-1
CAISVGLAGHNEQFF
TGTGCCATCAGTGTGGGACTAGCGGGACACAATGAGCAGTTCTTC
>-|TRBV9|TRBD2|TRBJ2-3
CASSPTTSGGSTDTQYF
TGTGCCAGCAGCCCGACGACTAGCGGGGGAAGCACAGATACGCAGTATTTT
>-|TRBV18|-|TRBJ2-3
CASSLTGTLTDTQYF
TGTGCCAGCTCATTGACAGGGACTTTAACAGATACGCAGTATTTT
>-|TRBV6-5|-|TRBJ2-7
CASSYSSSYEQYF
TGTGCCAGCAGTTACAGCTCCTCCTACGAGCAGTACTTC
>few|TRBV19|-|TRBJ2-7
CASSEFGSVRGQYF
TGTGCCAGTAGTGAATTCGGCAGCGTCCGGGGGCAGTACTTC
>-|TRBV28|TRBD2|TRBJ2-1
CAAKGSERELGPYNEQFF
TGTGCCGCCAAGGGGAGTGAGCGGGAGTTGGGGCCCTACAATGAGCAGTTCTTC
>-|TRBV6-2/TRBV6-3|-|TRBJ2-7
CASSSQTYEQYF
TGTGCCAGCAGTTCTCAGACCTACGAGCAGTACTTC
>-|TRBV15|TRBD1|TRBJ2-7
CATSGGPGTGRHEQYF
TGTGCCACCAGCGGGGGACCGGGGACAGGGCGCCACGAGCAGTACTTC
>-|TRBV18|-|TRBJ1-1
CASSLQDGGMGGGNTEAFF
TGTGCCAGCTCACTGCAAGACGGGGGTATGGGTGGGGGAAACACTGAAGCTTTCTTT
>-|TRBV6-5|TRBD1|TRBJ1-5
CASSVDRASNQPQHF
TGTGCCAGCAGCGTGGACAGGGCAAGCAATCAGCCCCAGCATTTT
>-|TRBV7-2|TRBD2|TRBJ2-1
CASSLILRETYNEQFF
TGTGCCAGCAGCTTAATTTTGCGGGAGACGTACAATGAGCAGTTCTTC
>-|TRBV2|-|TRBJ2-5
CASSERAETQYF
TGTGCCAGCAGTGAAAGGGCCGAGACCCAGTACTTC
>few|TRBV5-5|-|TRBJ1-6
CASGLTEYSPLHF
TGTGCCAGCGGCCTGACAGAGTATTCACCCCTCCACTTT
>-|TRBV6-5|-|TRBJ1-3
CASSFSQGSSGNTIYF
TGTGCCAGCAGTTTCTCCCAGGGCAGCTCTGGAAACACCATATATTTT
>-|TRBV16|-|TRBJ1-2
CASSQVGGNYGYTF
TGTGCCAGCAGCCAGGTCGGCGGAAACTATGGCTACACCTTC
>many|TRBV5-4|-|TRBJ2-5
CASSSLEQETQYF
TGTGCCAGCAGCTCTTTGGAACAAGAGACCCAGTACTTC